Listed here is a single T cell receptor beta chain. Its specific antigen is unknown. No much larger clonotype is one base removed from it; base qualities were not supplied. Whole blood was collected in K2EDTA tubes by collaborating institutions according to the institutions' own protocols. For TCRbeta analysis, collaborators shipped samples as frozen whole blood, isolated PBMCs, or DNA extracted from either of those sample types. This sample is drawn from a study of blood T cell repertoires in COVID-19 (dated by TCRdb to between 2020 and 2021). For context, the study as a whole: The collaborator samples originated in the United States, Italy and Spain and spanned the acute and convalescent phases of COVID-19. The repertoires were released in a freely available public database intended as a resource for research on the immune response to SARS-CoV-2. The sample metadata nearly always contained a de-identified subject ID, COVID-19 status, age in years and sex. The prospective study material was composed of cDNA or gDNA derived from T cells, B-cell-depleted T cells, or PBMCs. Where available, HLA class I and class II types were obtained from metadata supplied by the sample provider rather than from assay-based typing. Samples came from the ongoing ImmuneRACE study (first 160 participants) plus 1,254 subjects from 6 global collaborators. The dataset comprised deeply sampled blood TCRbeta repertoires from subjects exposed to, actively infected with, or recovered from COVID-19.

General findings and caveats noted by the study authors: How much clinical and demographic metadata was included differed by source and by participant, and the metadata was provided uncurated.

TCRbeta CDR3 regions were amplified from genomic DNA using the immunoSEQ Assay, a bias-controlled multiplex PCR. Per the authors' processing: Nucleated cell counts per sample were estimated from amplification of reference gene primers within the assay. To quantify the absolute abundance of each unique TCRbeta CDR3 rearrangement, sequence reads were collapsed and filtered. For each sample, productive Simpson clonality was calculated by taking the square root of Simpson's diversity index across productive rearrangements. Held by TCRdb, this immuneACCESS table contains in-frame sequences only and omits some clones. Under half of the omission traces to an unresolved V gene where checked; the cause of the rest is unknown. V, J and clone size reflect that table, while D and trimming were determined from the DNA. The sample table lists 110,000 to 150,000 clones, nearly 85% of them with a count of one. Around 45% of the sample rests with the top ten.

The germline V gene encodes CDR1 SGHTS and CDR2 YDEGEE. The CDR3 starts with the cysteine, ends with the phenylalanine, and has 14 residues. Only the CDR3 DNA stays, 42 bases, in frame from base 1. V lost 0 bases and J lost 3 bases; the stretch between them is 9 bases long. This clonotype was sampled from a human donor in a cohort sampled during active COVID-19. The chain was built from TRBV5-8 and TRBJ1-1, with the D gene too uncertain to name. The sample consisted of peripheral blood. The nucleotides read TGTGCCAGCAGCTTGGGTGGCAGATACACTGAAGCTTTCTTT. The resulting protein is CASSLGGRYTEAFF.